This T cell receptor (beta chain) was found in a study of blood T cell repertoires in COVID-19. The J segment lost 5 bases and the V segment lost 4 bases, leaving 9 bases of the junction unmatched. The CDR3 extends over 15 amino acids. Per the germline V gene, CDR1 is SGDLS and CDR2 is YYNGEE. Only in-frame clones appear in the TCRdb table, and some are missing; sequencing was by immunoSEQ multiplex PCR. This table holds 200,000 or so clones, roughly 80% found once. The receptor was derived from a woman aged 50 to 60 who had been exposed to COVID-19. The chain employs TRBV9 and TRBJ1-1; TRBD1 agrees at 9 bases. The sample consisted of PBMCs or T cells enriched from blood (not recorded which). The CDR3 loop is CASSRGQGGETEAFF. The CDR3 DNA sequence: TGTGCCAGCAGCCGGGGACAGGGCGGAGAGACTGAAGCTTTCTTT.